The 29 T cell receptor beta chains in this list originate from one sample, sequenced in a study of blood T cell repertoires in COVID-19. Assay used: immunoSEQ multiplex PCR; TCRdb lists only in-frame clones, some missing. The sample includes 70,000 to 75,000 clones, around 90% of them seen just once. Source material: peripheral blood. These receptors were obtained from a human donor in a cohort sampled during active COVID-19.

V usage is TRBV9 and J usage is TRBJ2-1, with TRBD2 matching 9 bases. The germline V gene has CDR1 SGDLS and CDR2 YYNGEE. The trim removed 1 base at V and 0 bases at J, leaving 5 bases unmatched. This CDR3 is 17 amino acids long. The CDR3 sequence is CASSVQSGGPSYNEQFF. The DNA for the CDR3 is TGTGCCAGCAGCGTACAAAGCGGGGGGCCCTCCTACAATGAGCAGTTCTTC.

The rearrangement uses TRBV28 and TRBJ2-7; TRBD1 might be the D (6 bases). Germline V gives CDR1 MDHEN, CDR2 SYDVKM. The length of the CDR3 is 13 residues. Trimming left V 6 bases short and J 5 bases short, with 14 bases between. CDR3 nucleotides: TGTGCCAGCAGATCCCAAAACAGGGACGAGCAGTACTTC. This sequence encodes CASRSQNRDEQYF.

The rearrangement uses TRBV3-1 (or the pseudogene TRBV3-2) and TRBJ1-2, with D possibly being TRBD1 (5 bases). Germline lookup yields CDR1 LGHDT and CDR2 YNNKEL (reference sequence). CDR3 length equals 16 residues. The V end was cut by 0 bases, the J end by 2 bases, with 13 bases between. This CDR3 reads CASSQEGPGTNYGYTF. The CDR3 bases are TGTGCCAGCAGCCAAGAGGGGCCAGGCACGAACTATGGCTACACCTTC.

CDR3 residues: CASSRTGTGPYEQYF. Here the CDR3 DNA reads TGTGCCAGCAGCAGAACCGGGACAGGGCCCTACGAGCAGTACTTC. The chain uses TRBV11-2 and TRBJ2-7, with 9 nucleotides matching TRBD1. CDR1 and CDR2 from the germline V gene are SGHAT and FQNNGV. V was clipped by 5 bases and J by 2 bases; unmatched bases: 7. This CDR3 contains 15 residues.

CDR3 nucleotide sequence: TGTGCCAGCAGTGAAGGGGACAGGGGGTTTACTGGAAACACCATATATTTT. It is translated as CASSEGDRGFTGNTIYF. The V and J genes are TRBV2 and TRBJ1-3, with 11 bases that match TRBD1. CDR1 and CDR2 from the germline V gene are SNHLY and FYNNEI. V shed 1 base and J 2 bases; nucleotides not matched to a gene: 4. The CDR3 spans 17 residues.

The chain has TRBV7-2 and TRBJ2-2; 9 positions agree with TRBD2. Germline CDR1 SGHTA, CDR2 FQGNSA. The ends lost 5 bases at V and 5 bases at J; junction bases unmatched: 6. This CDR3 spans 15 amino acids. The CDR3 loop is CASSMLAGVTGELFF. The DNA of the CDR3 is TGTGCCAGCAGCATGTTAGCGGGGGTTACCGGGGAGCTGTTTTTT.

The chain couples TRBV3-1 (or the pseudogene TRBV3-2) to TRBJ2-2; D gene uncertain. The CDR3 has 15 amino acids. Per the germline V gene, CDR1 is LGHDT and CDR2 is YNNKEL (reference sequence). Trimming left V 0 bases short and J 4 bases short, with 9 bases between. CDR3 coding DNA: TGTGCCAGCAGCCAAGATCTTCCAGGCACCGGGGAGCTGTTTTTT. The encoded protein is CASSQDLPGTGELFF.

V gene TRBV9 combines with J gene TRBJ2-1, with 11 nucleotides matching TRBD2. The CDR3 totals 15 residues. From germline, CDR1 is SGDLS and CDR2 YYNGEE. V lost 4 bases to trimming and J lost 4 bases; unmatched junction nucleotides: 4. The CDR3 nucleotides are TGTGCCAGCAGCTTAACTAGCGGGGGATACAATGAGCAGTTCTTC. Translation gives CASSLTSGGYNEQFF.

This chain connects TRBV5-1 to TRBJ1-5, with 7 bases identical to TRBD1. This CDR3 contains 15 residues. Germline V gene sequence: CDR1 SGHRS, CDR2 YFSETQ. V was clipped by 4 bases and J by 3 bases; unmatched bases: 7. CDR3 sequence reads: CASSPGQSLNQPQHF. The CDR3 region has the DNA TGCGCCAGCAGCCCGGGACAGAGTCTCAATCAGCCCCAGCATTTT.

The CDR3 nucleotides read TGTGCCTGGAGTGGACAGGGGAACACTGAAGCTTTCTTT. Encoded protein: CAWSGQGNTEAFF. The J gene is TRBJ1-1, the V gene TRBV30, with 7 bases matching TRBD1. Germline CDR1 GTSNPN, CDR2 SVGIG (reference sequence). J gave up 1 base and V 1 base, and 0 bases lay outside the gene matches. The CDR3 loop spans 13 amino acids.

The chain joins TRBV13 to TRBJ2-5; 7 positions match TRBD1. The trim removed 5 bases at V and 7 bases at J, leaving 10 bases unmatched. Germline values: CDR1 PRHDT, CDR2 FYEKMQ (reference sequence). The CDR3 has 14 amino acids. This chain's CDR3 is CASSPDRELRTQYF. The CDR3 DNA follows: TGTGCCAGCAGCCCCGACAGGGAACTAAGGACCCAGTACTTC.

The chain recombines TRBV5-4 with TRBJ1-1, with 8 bases that match TRBD1. V lost 4 bases and J lost 4; bases outside the gene matches: 6. The germline gives CDR1 SGHNT, CDR2 YYREEE (reference sequence). This CDR3 comprises 14 residues. CDR3 DNA: TGTGCCAGCAGCGGCGACAGGGGCGGCACTGAAGCTTTCTTT. Translating gives CASSGDRGGTEAFF.

The J gene is TRBJ2-2, the V gene TRBV4-1; D gene unclear. The CDR3 runs to 15 residues. The germline gives CDR1 MGHRA, CDR2 YSYEKL. The V gene lost 3 bases and the J gene lost 2 bases, with 10 bases spanning the gap. CDR3 in amino acids: CASSQYDTNTGELFF. For the CDR3, the DNA is TGCGCCAGCAGCCAGTATGACACTAACACCGGGGAGCTGTTTTTT.

J is TRBJ1-5 and V is TRBV30; 9 bases map to TRBD1. Germline values: CDR1 GTSNPN, CDR2 SVGIG (reference sequence). V dropped 1 base and J dropped 6; count of bases not matched to a gene: 4. The CDR3 extends over 14 amino acids. CDR3 sequence reads: CAWSGGQGGQPQHF. The CDR3 nucleotides are TGTGCCTGGAGTGGGGGACAGGGTGGTCAGCCCCAGCATTTT. The full variable domain, rest sourced from reference TRBV30 and TRBJ1-5, is SQTIHQWPATLVQPVGSPLSLECTVEGTSNPNLYWYRQAAGRGLQLLFYSVGIGQISSEVPQNLSASRPQDRQFILSSKKLLLSDSGFYLCAWSGGQGGQPQHFGDGTRLSIL.

This clone showed up just once. The chain employs TRBV7-3 and TRBJ2-1; 7 bases are shared with TRBD2. CDR1 is SGHTA, CDR2 FQGTGA, per germline. The CDR3 consists of 16 residues. With 5 bases clipped from V and 6 bases from J, the junction kept 13 bases outside the gene matches. CDR3 region: CASSPQTAGMFNEQFF. The DNA for the CDR3 is TGTGCCAGCAGCCCGCAGACAGCGGGAATGTTCAATGAGCAGTTCTTC.

The chain combines TRBV12-3 or TRBV12-4 with TRBJ2-2; the match to TRBD1 covers 7 bases. Trimming at V came to 6 bases and at J to 6 bases, leaving 4 bases not matched to a gene. This CDR3 is built from 13 residues. This CDR3 is CASSRDRAGELFF. CDR3 coding DNA: TGTGCCAGCAGCCGTGACAGGGCCGGGGAGCTGTTTTTT.

This clone appeared a single time. The gene calls are TRBV7-3 and TRBJ2-7, with TRBD1 identical over 7 bases. The CDR3 is 14 amino acids. CDR1 is SGHTA and CDR2 is FQGTGA in the germline V gene. The V gene end was trimmed by 4 bases and the J gene end by 2 bases; junction bases not matched to a gene: 5. CDR3 in DNA: TGTGCCAGCAGCTCCGGACAGGCCGCCTACGAGCAGTACTTC. This translates into CASSSGQAAYEQYF.

The chain carries TRBV30 and TRBJ1-2; 9 bases align to TRBD1. Looked up from germline, CDR1 is GTSNPN and CDR2 is SVGIG (reference sequence). The ends lost 6 bases at V and 8 bases at J; junction bases unmatched: 4. The CDR3 has 11 amino acids. CDR3: CACKTGGGYTF. CDR3 DNA sequence: TGTGCCTGTAAGACAGGGGGAGGCTACACCTTC. The full variable domain, with the rest looked up from reference TRBV30 and TRBJ1-2, is SQTIHQWPATLVQPVGSPLSLECTVEGTSNPNLYWYRQAAGRGLQLLFYSVGIGQISSEVPQNLSASRPQDRQFILSSKKLLLSDSGFYLCACKTGGGYTFGSGTRLTVV.

The chain is built from TRBV6-1 and TRBJ1-3; D remains ambiguous. Germline V CDR1 and CDR2: MNHNS, SASEGT. The V end was cut by 0 bases, the J end by 0 bases, with 12 bases between. This CDR3 comprises 17 residues. The DNA of the CDR3 is TGTGCCAGCAGTGAAGCGGGAGGACTTAACTCTGGAAACACCATATATTTT. Translated: CASSEAGGLNSGNTIYF.

This clone was observed once. V is TRBV2 and J is TRBJ2-5; 12 bases agree with TRBD1. V trimming: 6 bases; J trimming: 4 bases; junction bases outside the gene matches: 6. This CDR3 contains 15 residues. From germline, CDR1 is SNHLY and CDR2 FYNNEI. The CDR3 region is CASSWDRGRGETQYF. In DNA, the CDR3 is TGTGCCAGCAGCTGGGACAGGGGGCGAGGAGAGACCCAGTACTTC.

The rearrangement links TRBV30 to TRBJ1-5; D gene ambiguous. This CDR3 comprises 16 residues. The V gene's germline CDR1 is GTSNPN and CDR2 SVGIG (reference sequence). Trimming left V 2 bases short and J 1 base short, with 15 bases between. The DNA for the CDR3 is TGTGCCTGGAGTTCCCCGGAGACTGGGAGCAATCAGCCCCAGCATTTT. Its protein product is CAWSSPETGSNQPQHF.

This clone came up a few times. CDR3: CASSQDVGTSGFEQYF. CDR3 DNA sequence: TGTGCCAGCAGCCAAGACGTAGGGACTAGCGGCTTCGAGCAGTACTTC. V gene TRBV4-2 combines with J gene TRBJ2-7; TRBD2 matches 11 bases. The trim removed 0 bases at V and 6 bases at J, leaving 7 bases unmatched. Germline loops: CDR1 LGHNA, CDR2 YNFKEQ. The CDR3 length is 16 residues.

This chain uses TRBV5-1 with TRBJ2-7; 8 bases agree with TRBD1. Germline CDR1 SGHRS, CDR2 YFSETQ. This CDR3 has 15 residues. Trimming cost V 3 bases and J 2 bases; bases outside gene matches: 7. CDR3 in amino acids: CASSSTGTGPYEQYF. The CDR3 DNA follows: TGCGCCAGCAGCTCCACCGGGACAGGACCCTACGAGCAGTACTTC.

The chain links TRBV5-1 to TRBJ1-1; 8 bases map to TRBD1. CDR1 SGHRS and CDR2 YFSETQ come from the germline V gene. V shed 5 bases and J 5 bases; nucleotides not matched to a gene: 8. The CDR3 totals 14 residues. CDR3 nucleotides: TGCGCCAGCAGGTCCTACAGGGGGGGAACTGAAGCTTTCTTT. Its protein is CASRSYRGGTEAFF.

The chain has TRBV27 and TRBJ2-7; 7 bases are shared with TRBD2. Trimming removed 11 bases from V and 0 bases from J; junction bases left unmatched: 16. From germline, CDR1 is MNHEY and CDR2 SMNVEV (reference sequence). CDR3 length equals 16 residues. The CDR3 nucleotides read TGTGCCCGACTAAGGGTGGCGGGAGTGAACTCCTACGAGCAGTACTTC. It specifies CARLRVAGVNSYEQYF.

V gene TRBV5-1 combines with J gene TRBJ1-1, with unresolved D. Germline V gives CDR1 SGHRS, CDR2 YFSETQ. The CDR3 contains 14 residues. V was shortened by 0 bases and J by 4 bases, with 10 bases between the two germline ends. CDR3 loop: CASSLVPGSTEAFF. The CDR3 bases are TGCGCCAGCAGCTTGGTTCCCGGGAGCACTGAAGCTTTCTTT.

The J gene is TRBJ2-2, the V gene TRBV5-4, with 9 bases identical to TRBD2. Germline lookup yields CDR1 SGHNT and CDR2 YYREEE (reference sequence). With V trimmed by 1 base and J by 2 bases, 3 bases remained unmatched. The CDR3 covers 16 residues. The DNA of the CDR3 is TGTGCCAGCAGCTTGTCTAGCGGGGCTAACACCGGGGAGCTGTTTTTT. Translated, it gives CASSLSSGANTGELFF. The variable domain in full, with the rest retrieved from reference TRBV5-4 and TRBJ2-2, is ETGVTQSPTHLIKTRGQQVTLRCSSQSGHNTVSWYQQALGQGPQFIFQYYREEENGRGNFPPRFSGLQFPNYSSELNVNALELDDSALYLCASSLSSGANTGELFFGEGSRLTVL.

Worth noting for this clone: Sequence at one end of the junction differs from germline and may be a read error. The chain is built from TRBV6-5 and TRBJ1-2; D might be TRBD1 (5 bases). This CDR3 is built from 11 residues. CDR1 MNHEY and CDR2 SVGAGI come from the germline V gene. The CDR3 here is CASLGGNGYTF. CDR3 nucleotides: TGCGCGAGCCTGGGGGGAAATGGCTACACCTTC.

The V call is TRBV5-1, the J call TRBJ2-5, with 14 bases matching TRBD2. The V segment lost 4 bases and the J segment 4 bases; nucleotides outside the gene matches: 6. The CDR3 length is 16 residues. Per the germline V gene, CDR1 is SGHRS and CDR2 is YFSETQ. The CDR3 loop is CASSQGLAGGRETQYF. CDR3 nucleotides: TGCGCCAGCAGCCAAGGACTAGCGGGAGGCCGAGAGACCCAGTACTTC.